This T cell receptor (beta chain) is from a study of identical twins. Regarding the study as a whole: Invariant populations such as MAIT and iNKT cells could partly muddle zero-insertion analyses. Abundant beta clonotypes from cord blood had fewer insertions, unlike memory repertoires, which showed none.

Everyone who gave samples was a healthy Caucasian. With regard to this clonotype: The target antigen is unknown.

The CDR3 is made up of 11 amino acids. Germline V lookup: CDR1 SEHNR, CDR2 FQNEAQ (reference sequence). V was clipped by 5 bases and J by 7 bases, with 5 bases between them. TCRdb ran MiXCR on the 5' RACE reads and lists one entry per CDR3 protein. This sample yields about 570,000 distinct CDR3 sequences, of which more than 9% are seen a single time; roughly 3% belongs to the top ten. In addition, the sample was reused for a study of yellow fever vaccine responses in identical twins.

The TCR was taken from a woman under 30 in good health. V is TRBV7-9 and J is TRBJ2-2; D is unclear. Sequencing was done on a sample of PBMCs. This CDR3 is CASSHSGELFF. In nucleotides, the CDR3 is TGTGCCAGCAGCCACAGCGGGGAGCTGTTTTTT.